Listed here is a single TCR beta chain. Its target is not known. The source of the sample is a study of OX40 agonist ivuxolimab in advanced cancers. On the study more broadly: Cohort: 80% to 85% men, mean age around 55, aged about 20 to 79. Study-level points and caveats: At doses 0.1 to 3.0 mg/kg, CD4+ and CD8+ clones expanded.

The repertoire was sequenced with immunoSEQ multiplex PCR; TCRdb's copy has only in-frame clones and lacks some. The sample lists approximately 110,000 clones; 85% to 95% were seen once. The germline V gene has CDR1 MNHNS and CDR2 SASEGT. V dropped 2 bases and J dropped 6 bases, with 7 bases sitting between them. CDR3 length equals 12 residues. With autoimmune disease history or systemic immunosuppression, patients were excluded. Peripheral blood came from all dose cohorts at three timepoints. The starting material was CD4+ or CD8+ T cells sorted from blood, obtained in a trial of the OX40 agonist ivuxolimab. The rearrangement joins TRBV6-1 to TRBJ1-2; D is uncertain. This receptor was identified in an adult with an advanced solid tumor such as melanoma, head and neck, liver or kidney cancer. The DNA for the CDR3 is TGTGCCAGCAGTGAAAAAAACCATGGCTACACCTTC. Its translation is CASSEKNHGYTF.